This T cell receptor (beta chain) was sequenced during a study of tumor and adjacent non-tumor tissue in lung cancer. Turning to the study itself: Samples averaged about 3.8 million productive TCRbeta reads each. The study's findings and limits: In normal lung, the top 100 clones were significantly more dominant than in tumor.

A modified ARM-PCR protocol with three rounds of nested PCR amplified TCRbeta. TCRdb recomputed calls from the multiplex PCR reads with MiXCR, one row per CDR3 protein. This sample has 110,000 or so distinct CDR3 sequences; roughly 74% occur once, and the top ten carry 30% to 45%. There are many counts of this clonotype. The antigen is undetermined. No cell sorting was done before RNA was extracted from the tissue. V shed 2 bases and J shed 4 bases, with 11 bases lying between them. Germline assignment: CDR1 ENHRY and CDR2 SYGVKD. The CDR3 is 14 residues long. The clonotype originates from a woman aged 60-70 years with non-small cell lung cancer. The sample comprised lung tumor tissue. This chain joins TRBV10-3 and TRBJ2-5; possible D gene TRBD1, 5 bases. CDR3 bases: TGTGCCATCAGTGAGAGGGTTAGGGGAGAGACCCAGTACTTC. It encodes CAISERVRGETQYF.